The 3 T cell receptor beta chains below were found in one sample sequenced in a study of blood T cell repertoires in COVID-19. Clones were read by immunoSEQ multiplex PCR, and TCRdb kept only the in-frame ones, dropping some. The repertoire holds 55,000 to 90,000 clones, with roughly 84% as singletons. Material for sequencing was peripheral blood. These receptors all come from a woman between 55 and 75 years old with acute or convalescent COVID-19.

This chain connects TRBV6-5 to TRBJ1-2; D might be TRBD1 (6 bases). In germline, CDR1 is MNHEY, CDR2 SVGAGI. Trimming removed 6 bases at V and 8 bases at J, with 22 bases between. This CDR3 is built from 15 residues. This CDR3 reads CASRAISTGEGGYTF. The CDR3 nucleotides read TGTGCCAGCAGGGCGATCTCGACAGGAGAAGGCGGCTACACCTTC.

This clone was observed a single time. The rearrangement uses TRBV9 and TRBJ1-3, with 7 positions matching TRBD1. V trimming: 2 bases; J trimming: 0 bases; junction bases outside the gene matches: 14. Germline assignment: CDR1 SGDLS and CDR2 YYNGEE. The length of the CDR3 is 19 residues. The CDR3 reads CASSVRDLDRKSSGNTIYF. CDR3 DNA sequence: TGTGCCAGCAGCGTGAGGGACTTGGACAGGAAGAGCTCTGGAAACACCATATATTTT.

J is TRBJ1-4 and V is TRBV5-6, with D tentatively TRBD1 (5 bases). Per the germline V gene, CDR1 is SGHDT and CDR2 is YYEEEE. The V end lost 4 bases, the J end lost 6 bases, and 16 bases lay between the germline ends. The CDR3 runs to 15 residues. The CDR3 protein is CASSISGNTYEKLFF. The CDR3 bases are TGTGCCAGCAGCATCTCAGGGAACACGTATGAAAAACTGTTTTTT.